What follows is one T cell receptor (beta chain) and its context. The antigen remains unidentified. Conventional CD4 T cells were sorted as CD4+CD127+ cells. This entry belongs to a study of B cell selection in AIRE deficiency. Regarding the study as a whole: Shorter CDR3s marked shared Treg sequences, biased toward few non-templated insertions. Only around a tenth of approximately 3,700 shared Treg sequences were patient-specific; about 30% healthy-specific. AIRE-deficient Tconv and Treg repertoires matched healthy donors in TCRBV, CDR3 length, diversity. About 30.6% of healthy-shared Treg sequences were found among patient Tconv cells.

Profiling relied on immunoSEQ multiplex PCR, and the TCRdb table lists in-frame clones only, not all of them. The sample records some 25,000 clones, approximately 96% being singletons. Germline assignment: CDR1 MNHEY and CDR2 SVGAGI. V lost 8 bases to trimming and J lost 8 bases, with 15 bases between them. The CDR3 length is 13 residues. This sequence was found in a human donor in good health. The sample comprised CD4+CD127+ conventional T cells sorted from PBMCs. The rearrangement uses TRBV6-5 and TRBJ1-4; D unresolved. DNA of the CDR3: TGTGCCAGCGCCCGGGCGCCGAACGAAAAACTGTTTTTT. This gives the protein CASARAPNEKLFF.